This T cell receptor beta chain was documented in a study of blood T cells in healthy people across ages. Through a sample-barcoded 5' primer and a J-beta primer mix, a second PCR was run for about 7 to 12 cycles. TCRdb redid the calling of the 5' RACE reads with MiXCR, one entry per CDR3 protein. The top ten clones hold about 3% of a sample with around 800,000 distinct CDR3 sequences, roughly 24% of them seen once. Germline CDR1 reads DFQATT; CDR2 reads SNEGSKA (reference sequence). Trimming cost V 5 bases and J 5 bases, with 9 bases left between them. There are 11 residues in the CDR3. Separately, the same data were catalogued under a study of T cells of mothers and their children.

The gene calls are TRBV20-1 and TRBJ2-5; D remains unclear. Material for sequencing was blood. The TCR originated in a boy younger than 18 in good health. CDR3 in DNA: TGCAGTGCTTCCAATAGGGAGACCCAGTACTTC. Amino acids: CSASNRETQYF.